The 13 T cell receptor beta chains below come from one sample, sequenced in a study of identical twins. TCRdb passed the 5' RACE reads through MiXCR, listing each CDR3 protein once. The sample has 700,000 or so distinct CDR3 sequences, about 20% seen once. Another study also made use of these data, one on T cells expressing NK-cell markers.

The sequencing sample was made of PBMCs. The receptors were gathered from a woman under 30 in good health.

The J gene is TRBJ1-1, the V gene TRBV9; a weak D match, TRBD1 (5 bases). Germline values: CDR1 SGDLS, CDR2 YYNGEE. Trimming shortened V by 0 bases and J by 0 bases, and 9 bases separated the two germline ends. The CDR3 covers 15 residues. CDR3 amino acids: CASSVEGLMNTEAFF. In nucleotides, the CDR3 is TGTGCCAGCAGCGTAGAGGGGCTTATGAACACTGAAGCTTTCTTT.

The chain links TRBV28 to TRBJ2-7; TRBD1 agrees at 8 bases. V lost 5 bases to trimming and J lost 6 bases; unmatched junction nucleotides: 12. This CDR3 contains 15 residues. Germline CDR1 reads MDHEN; CDR2 reads SYDVKM. The CDR3 protein is CASSPADRGVFEQYF. The CDR3 DNA reads as TGTGCCAGCAGTCCTGCAGACAGGGGAGTCTTCGAGCAGTACTTC.

This chain joins TRBV20-1 and TRBJ2-2; TRBD2 matches at 11 bases. The ends lost 5 bases at V and 3 bases at J; junction bases unmatched: 11. This CDR3 contains 17 residues. Germline CDR1 and CDR2: DFQATT and SNEGSKA (reference sequence). CDR3 DNA: TGCAGTGCTCCCACAGAGGCTAGCGGGGGGTACACCGGGGAGCTGTTTTTT. Translated, it gives CSAPTEASGGYTGELFF.

The chain employs TRBV7-9 and TRBJ1-2; a possible D gene is TRBD1 (6 bases). In germline, CDR1 is SEHNR, CDR2 FQNEAQ (reference sequence). This CDR3 has 14 amino acids. The ends were cut back, 6 bases at V and 3 bases at J, with 14 bases in the middle. The DNA for the CDR3 is TGTGCCAGCAGACCAGGGGAAGGACACTATGGCTACACCTTC. Residues: CASRPGEGHYGYTF.

This clonotype was counted many times. Germline is not matched at one junction end, which may reflect a read error. The rearrangement links TRBV12-3 or TRBV12-4 to TRBJ2-3, with 7 nucleotides matching TRBD2. CDR3 length: 11 residues. This CDR3 is CASSGADTQYF. The DNA of the CDR3 is TGCGCCAGCAGCGGGGCAGATACGCAGTATTTT.

The rearrangement links TRBV12-3 or TRBV12-4 to TRBJ2-1, with 9 bases identical to TRBD2. The V and J ends lost 5 bases and 7 bases, in that order; junction bases with no gene match: 9. The CDR3 has 15 residues. The CDR3 DNA follows: TGTGCCAGCAGTCCCCTAGCGGGGCCTAGGAATGAGCAGTTCTTC. It encodes CASSPLAGPRNEQFF.

The chain couples TRBV20-1 to TRBJ2-7; 8 positions agree with TRBD1. The CDR3 covers 16 residues. Germline CDR1 reads DFQATT; CDR2 reads SNEGSKA (reference sequence). After removal of 1 base from V and 0 bases from J, the junction contained 8 bases not matched to a gene. CDR3 in amino acids: CSARAPRDRSSYEQYF. CDR3 DNA: TGCAGTGCTAGAGCCCCCAGGGACAGGAGCTCCTACGAGCAGTACTTC.

V gene TRBV12-3 or TRBV12-4 combines with J gene TRBJ2-1; no clear D gene. V was shortened by 3 bases and J by 3 bases, with 6 bases between the two germline ends. This CDR3 region has 13 residues. This chain's CDR3 is CASSLPDYNEQFF. The CDR3 region has the DNA TGTGCCAGCAGTTTGCCGGACTACAATGAGCAGTTCTTC.

This clonotype was recorded at least ten times. DNA for the CDR3: TGTGCCAGCTCACCCTCGCCGGGGGCAGCAAACAATGAGCAGTTCTTC. This codes for CASSPSPGAANNEQFF. This chain links TRBV18 with TRBJ2-1, with D perhaps TRBD1 or TRBD2 (6 bases each). Trimming removed 3 bases from V and 5 bases from J, with 17 bases in between. Germline V gene sequence: CDR1 KGHSH, CDR2 LQKENI. The CDR3 is 16 amino acids.

The chain carries TRBV4-3 and TRBJ2-1, with TRBD2 identical over 9 bases. V was pared by 0 bases and J by 3 bases, with 3 bases of the junction left unmatched. The CDR3 has 16 residues. Germline V CDR1 and CDR2: LGHNA, YSLEER. Here the CDR3 DNA reads TGCGCCAGCAGCCAAGAGGGACTAGCAGTCTACAATGAGCAGTTCTTC. Translated, it gives CASSQEGLAVYNEQFF.

The chain couples TRBV5-1 to TRBJ2-7, with TRBD2 matching over 15 bases. CDR3 length equals 17 residues. J gave up 0 bases and V 3 bases, and 4 bases lay outside the gene matches. Per the germline V gene, CDR1 is SGHRS and CDR2 is YFSETQ. The CDR3 spells CASSSGLAGGSSYEQYF. The CDR3 DNA reads TGCGCCAGCAGCTCGGGACTAGCGGGGGGCAGCTCCTACGAGCAGTACTTC.

The rearrangement uses TRBV20-1 and TRBJ2-2; the match to TRBD2 covers 8 bases. Trimming removed 5 bases from V and 7 bases from J; junction bases left unmatched: 9. CDR3 length equals 14 residues. The germline V gene encodes CDR1 DFQATT and CDR2 SNEGSKA (reference sequence). The CDR3: CSAPGTRVVGELFF. CDR3 coding DNA: TGCAGTGCTCCCGGGACTAGAGTTGTCGGGGAGCTGTTTTTT.

The genes are TRBV20-1 and TRBJ2-5; possible D gene TRBD2, 7 bases. This CDR3 spans 16 amino acids. Germline loops: CDR1 DFQATT, CDR2 SNEGSKA (reference sequence). V shed 5 bases and J shed 5 bases, with 24 bases lying between them. CDR3 sequence: CSAGRLGAGARETQYF. CDR3 coding DNA: TGCAGTGCTGGTCGCCTGGGCGCGGGGGCCCGGGAGACCCAGTACTTC.